Listed below are T cell receptor beta chains from one sample, sequenced in a study of T cells in localized non-small cell lung cancer. Using immunoSEQ multiplex PCR, the repertoire was profiled, and TCRdb retains in-frame clones only, with some absent. The sample lists about 33,000 clones, almost 90% occurring once. The material was peripheral blood, obtained before any cancer treatment. Source of these receptors: a man aged 40 to 70 with stage I lung adenocarcinoma. CDR3s include the opening cysteine and the closing phenylalanine or tryptophan. The D gene is left open where the match is weak. Size tells how often a clone was seen (once, few, many) or the class of an expanded clone, and some rows leave it out.

TRBJ2-5 NA NA TRBV20-1 CSARRGETQYF TGCAGTGCCAGGAGGGGGGAGACCCAGTACTTC
TRBJ1-1 NA NA TRBV5-1 CASSRGQGDTEAFF TGCGCCAGCAGCCGGGGGCAAGGGGACACTGAAGCTTTCTTT
TRBJ2-2 NA NA TRBV11-3 CASSFQGGTGELFF TGTGCCAGCAGCTTCCAGGGGGGCACCGGGGAGCTGTTTTTT
TRBJ2-7 NA TRBD1 TRBV4-2 CASSREDRGGEQYF TGTGCCAGCAGCCGGGAGGACAGGGGAGGCGAGCAGTACTTC
TRBJ1-2 NA NA TRBV6-6 CATQGRNGYTF TGTGCAACACAGGGTAGGAATGGCTACACCTTC
TRBJ1-6 NA NA TRBV15 CATSRERAGRSSYNSPLHF TGTGCCACCAGCAGAGAAAGGGCAGGGCGAAGCTCCTATAATTCACCCCTCCACTTT
TRBJ1-2 NA NA TRBV5-1 CASSLELAGDGYTF TGCGCCAGCAGCTTGGAGTTGGCGGGAGACGGCTACACCTTC
TRBJ1-2 NA NA TRBV7-2 CASSIEEGSYGYTF TGTGCCAGCAGTATAGAGGAGGGGAGCTATGGCTACACCTTC
TRBJ1-1 NA TRBD1 TRBV5-4 CASRVGQTMNTEAFF TGTGCCAGCAGAGTGGGACAGACTATGAACACTGAAGCTTTCTTT
TRBJ2-3 NA NA TRBV12-5 CASGLGSLGDTQYF TGTGCTAGTGGTTTGGGTAGCCTCGGGGATACGCAGTATTTT
TRBJ1-1 NA NA TRBV10-1 CASSDRSLANTEAFF TGCGCCAGCAGTGACAGAAGCCTCGCGAACACTGAAGCTTTCTTT
TRBJ2-1 NA NA TRBV6-1 CATSREHEQFF TGTGCCACCAGTAGGGAGCATGAGCAGTTCTTC
TRBJ2-4 NA NA TRBV2 CASSERVVSKNIQYF TGTGCCAGCAGTGAAAGGGTTGTCTCCAAAAACATTCAGTACTTC
TRBJ2-1 NA TRBD1 TRBV6-1 CASSDRDSNEQFF TGTGCCAGCTCCGACCGGGACAGCAATGAGCAGTTCTTC
TRBJ1-5 NA NA TRBV30 CAWSRKARGHQPQHF TGTGCCTGGAGCAGGAAAGCCAGGGGACACCAGCCCCAGCATTTT
TRBJ1-2 NA TRBD1 TRBV6-1 CASAMGQDYGYTF TGTGCCAGCGCAATGGGACAGGACTATGGCTACACCTTC
TRBJ2-7 NA NA TRBV18 CASSPRGLEQYF TGTGCCAGCTCACCACGAGGGCTGGAGCAGTACTTC
TRBJ1-1 NA NA TRBV7-2 CASSLVAGVDTEAFF TGTGCCAGCAGCTTAGTGGCAGGGGTAGACACTGAAGCTTTCTTT
TRBJ1-2 NA NA TRBV6-1 CAGRDPHYGYTF TGTGCCGGCCGGGACCCACACTATGGCTACACCTTC
TRBJ1-1 NA NA TRBV10-3 CAIATRDTQNTEAFF TGTGCCATCGCTACCCGGGACACTCAAAACACTGAAGCTTTCTTT
TRBJ1-2 NA NA TRBV6-5 CATNGGYGYTF TGTGCCACCAATGGGGGATATGGCTACACCTTC
TRBJ2-7 NA NA TRBV5-6 CASSLGTQLYEQYF TGTGCCAGCAGCTTAGGTACACAGCTGTACGAGCAGTACTTC
TRBJ1-1 NA TRBD1 TRBV27 CASRKFYPGTGRFGHTEAFF TGTGCCAGCCGTAAATTCTACCCCGGGACAGGGAGATTTGGGCACACTGAAGCTTTCTTT
TRBJ1-2 NA NA TRBV18 CASSPKRVDSSSYGYTF TGTGCCAGCTCACCGAAAAGGGTCGATTCGTCCAGCTATGGCTACACCTTC
TRBJ1-4 NA NA TRBV4-2 CASSQDFKPEEKLFF TGTGCCAGCAGCCAAGATTTCAAACCCGAAGAAAAACTGTTTTTT
TRBJ2-5 NA NA TRBV7-2 CASSLGPGIPQETQYF TGTGCCAGCAGCTTAGGTCCAGGGATACCCCAAGAGACCCAGTACTTC
TRBJ2-1 NA TRBD2 TRBV27 CATGLAGGRQFF TGTGCCACCGGACTAGCGGGGGGGCGGCAGTTCTTC
TRBJ1-2 NA NA TRBV27 CASTSLGGADYGYTF TGTGCCAGCACATCCCTCGGGGGGGCGGACTATGGCTACACCTTC
TRBJ2-1 NA NA TRBV5-1 CASSRDSLNNEQFF TGCGCCAGCAGCCGGGACTCGTTAAACAATGAGCAGTTCTTC
TRBJ1-2 NA NA TRBV12-5 CASGPAGVWGYTF TGTGCTAGTGGCCCGGCGGGGGTTTGGGGCTACACCTTC
TRBJ1-2 NA NA TRBV30 CAANRQSGYTF TGTGCTGCCAACCGACAGTCTGGCTACACCTTC
TRBJ2-3 NA TRBD2 TRBV18 CASSPAGGNTDTQYF TGTGCCAGCTCGCCGGCCGGGGGGAATACAGATACGCAGTATTTT
TRBJ2-1 NA NA TRBV5-1 CASSFQGRVYNEQFF TGCGCCAGCAGCTTTCAGGGGCGAGTCTACAATGAGCAGTTCTTC
TRBJ1-3 NA NA TRBV5-1 CASSSGNGAGNTIYF TGCGCCAGCAGCTCTGGGAACGGGGCTGGAAACACCATATATTTT
TRBJ2-5 NA TRBD1 TRBV14 CASSQGVLIGQGDKTQYF TGTGCCAGCAGCCAAGGCGTATTGATAGGACAGGGTGACAAGACCCAGTACTTC
TRBJ2-7 NA NA TRBV7-9 CASSGGGQRYEQYF TGTGCCAGCAGCGGTGGGGGCCAGCGCTACGAGCAGTACTTC
TRBJ1-1 NA NA TRBV2 CASSEGPPGAFF TGTGCCAGCAGTGAGGGCCCTCCTGGAGCTTTCTTT
TRBJ2-7 NA NA TRBV9 CASSVGLDSGFYEQYF TGTGCCAGCAGCGTAGGTTTGGACAGCGGATTCTACGAGCAGTACTTC
TRBJ1-1 NA NA TRBV2 CASSEEGVPTEAFF TGTGCCAGCAGTGAAGAGGGGGTTCCCACTGAAGCTTTCTTT
TRBJ1-1 NA NA TRBV6-5 CASSYPMGSQTFF TGTGCCAGCAGTTACCCGATGGGCAGCCAAACTTTCTTT
TRBJ1-1 NA NA TRBV19 CASSPQRPVTEAFF TGTGCCAGTAGTCCACAACGGCCGGTCACTGAAGCTTTCTTT
TRBJ1-2 NA NA TRBV15 CATSREHRADGYTF TGTGCCACCAGCAGAGAGCACAGGGCTGATGGCTACACCTTC
TRBJ1-2 NA TRBD1 TRBV7-9 CASSPGQGQGGYTF TGTGCCAGCAGCCCAGGACAGGGGCAGGGTGGCTACACCTTC
TRBJ1-1 NA NA TRBV5-1 CASSLKVMNTEAFF TGCGCCAGCAGCTTGAAGGTGATGAACACTGAAGCTTTCTTT
TRBJ1-2 NA NA TRBV19 CASTIEREGSYGYTF TGTGCCAGTACCATAGAACGAGAGGGATCCTATGGCTACACCTTC
TRBJ2-6 NA NA TRBV10-3 CAIKDSGANVLTF TGTGCCATCAAAGACTCTGGGGCCAACGTCCTGACTTTC
TRBJ1-2 NA NA TRBV19 CASSNVDGAGYTF TGTGCCAGTAGTAACGTGGATGGGGCAGGCTACACCTTC
TRBJ2-2 few NA TRBV10-1 CASSDRPHANTGELFF TGCGCCAGCAGTGATAGGCCCCACGCGAACACCGGGGAGCTGTTTTTT
TRBJ1-5 NA TRBD1 TRBV15 CATAPATGVNQPQHF TGTGCCACCGCCCCCGCGACAGGGGTCAATCAGCCCCAGCATTTT
TRBJ1-2 NA TRBD1 TRBV19 CASVRAGGGYTF TGTGCCAGTGTCAGGGCAGGGGGAGGCTACACCTTC
TRBJ2-3 NA NA TRBV27 CASSDRGAGTDTQYF TGTGCCAGCAGTGATCGGGGGGCGGGCACAGATACGCAGTATTTT
TRBJ1-1 NA NA TRBV9 CASSLGVVTEAFF TGTGCCAGCAGTTTGGGGGTCGTAACTGAAGCTTTCTTT
TRBJ1-5 few TRBD1 TRBV7-9 CASSPGQGGQPQHF TGTGCCAGCAGTCCGGGACAGGGTGGCCAGCCCCAGCATTTT
TRBJ2-7 NA NA TRBV7-6 CASSLEDRAYEQYF TGTGCCAGCAGCTTAGAAGACAGAGCCTACGAGCAGTACTTC
TRBJ2-7 NA NA TRBV9 CASSAGGDRTYEQYF TGTGCCAGCAGCGCGGGGGGGGACAGGACCTACGAGCAGTACTTC
TRBJ2-3 NA NA TRBV9 CASSVGGALTDTQYF TGTGCCAGCAGCGTAGGGGGGGCCCTCACAGATACGCAGTATTTT
TRBJ2-2 NA NA TRBV5-1 CASSLAWGPNTGELFF TGCGCCAGCAGCTTGGCCTGGGGCCCGAACACCGGGGAGCTGTTTTTT
TRBJ1-2 NA NA TRBV30 CAWTPGGARNYGYTF TGTGCCTGGACCCCAGGAGGGGCCAGAAACTATGGCTACACCTTC
TRBJ1-3 NA TRBD1 TRBV7-9 CASRTGTGGNTIYF TGTGCCAGCAGAACAGGGACAGGTGGAAACACCATATATTTT